This T cell receptor beta chain was sequenced in a study of T cell responses to AZD1222 COVID-19 vaccine. Looking at the study overall: Second-dose schedules of about 4 or about 12 weeks were combined. Study-level points and caveats: Spike-specific TCR breadth and depth went up after people got two AZD1222 doses.

A note on this clone: What it binds is unknown.

Generated by immunoSEQ multiplex PCR, the TCRdb table keeps only in-frame clones and is missing some. The sample gives some 130,000 clones, under 90% of which show up once; about 6% is in the top ten. The V and J ends lost 0 bases and 4 bases, in that order; junction bases with no gene match: 5. Germline CDR1 SGHRS, CDR2 YFSETQ. The CDR3 consists of 15 residues. The sequence was collected from an adult in good health. This chain links TRBV5-1 with TRBJ2-5, with 8 bases identical to TRBD2. The source material was peripheral blood, sampled on day 0 of AZD1222 vaccination. For the CDR3, the DNA is TGCGCCAGCAGCTTGGAGGGACTAGAAGTAGAGACCCAGTACTTC. It translates to CASSLEGLEVETQYF.